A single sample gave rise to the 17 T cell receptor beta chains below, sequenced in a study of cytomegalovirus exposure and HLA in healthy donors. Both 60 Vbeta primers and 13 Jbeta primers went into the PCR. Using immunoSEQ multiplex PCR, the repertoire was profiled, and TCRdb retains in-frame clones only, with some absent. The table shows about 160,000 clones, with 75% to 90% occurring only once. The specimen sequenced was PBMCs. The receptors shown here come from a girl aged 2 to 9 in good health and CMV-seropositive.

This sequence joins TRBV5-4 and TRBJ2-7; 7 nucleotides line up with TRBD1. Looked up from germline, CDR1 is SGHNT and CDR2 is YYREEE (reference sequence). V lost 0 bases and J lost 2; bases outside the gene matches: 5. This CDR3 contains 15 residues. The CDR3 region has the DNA TGTGCCAGCAGCTTGGTGGTGACAGGGACCTACGAGCAGTACTTC. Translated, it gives CASSLVVTGTYEQYF.

The CDR3 sequence is CASSSAREGSPQHF. CDR3 bases: TGTGCCAGCAGTTCCGCTAGGGAGGGCAGCCCCCAGCATTTT. The rearrangement uses TRBV6-5 and TRBJ1-5; D unclear. The CDR3 sequence is 14 residues long. In germline, CDR1 is MNHEY, CDR2 SVGAGI. Trimming left V 4 bases short and J 10 bases short, with 17 bases between.

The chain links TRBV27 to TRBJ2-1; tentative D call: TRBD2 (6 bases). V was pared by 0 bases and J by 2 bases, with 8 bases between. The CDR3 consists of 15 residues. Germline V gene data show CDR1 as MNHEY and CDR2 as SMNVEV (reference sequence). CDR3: CASSLSTGAYNEQFF. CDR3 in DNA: TGTGCCAGCAGTTTATCGACGGGAGCCTACAATGAGCAGTTCTTC.

The CDR3 DNA follows: TGTGCCAGTCTGGGACTAGCGGGAGGAGTTTACAATGAGCAGTTCTTC. Translating gives CASLGLAGGVYNEQFF. The V and J genes are TRBV19 and TRBJ2-1; 15 bases match TRBD2. Germline V gene data show CDR1 as LNHDA and CDR2 as SQIVND (reference sequence). V trimming: 8 bases; J trimming: 4 bases; junction bases outside the gene matches: 6. The CDR3 sequence is 16 residues long.

Here the CDR3 reads CASSLGQGRDEQFF. The CDR3 region has the DNA TGTGCCAGCAGCTTAGGACAGGGGAGGGATGAGCAGTTCTTC. The chain combines TRBV11-3 with TRBJ2-1; D may be TRBD1 (8 bases). CDR1 SGHNT and CDR2 YENEEA come from the germline V gene. V was clipped by 1 base and J by 8 bases, with 12 bases between them. CDR3 length: 14 residues.

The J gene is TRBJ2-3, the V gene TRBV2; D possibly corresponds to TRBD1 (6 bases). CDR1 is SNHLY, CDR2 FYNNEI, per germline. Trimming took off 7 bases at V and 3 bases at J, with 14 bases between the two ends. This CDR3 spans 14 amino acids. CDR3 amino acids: CASKEQGATDTQYF. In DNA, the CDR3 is TGTGCCAGCAAGGAACAGGGAGCGACAGATACGCAGTATTTT.

CDR3 bases: TGCGCCAGCAGCTCGGGTACAGGGAGAGAAGCTTTCTTT. It specifies CASSSGTGREAFF. This chain uses TRBV5-1 with TRBJ1-1; TRBD1 might be the D (6 bases). The germline CDR1 and CDR2 sequences are SGHRS and YFSETQ. V was trimmed by 3 bases and J by 8 bases, leaving 14 bases between them. This CDR3 spans 13 amino acids.

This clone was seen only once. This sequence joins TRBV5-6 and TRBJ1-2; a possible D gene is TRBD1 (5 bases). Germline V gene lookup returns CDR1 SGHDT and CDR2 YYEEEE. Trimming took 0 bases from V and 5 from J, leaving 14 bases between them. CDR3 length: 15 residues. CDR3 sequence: CASSLVGRAGYGYTF. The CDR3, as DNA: TGTGCCAGCAGCTTGGTCGGCAGGGCGGGATATGGCTACACCTTC.

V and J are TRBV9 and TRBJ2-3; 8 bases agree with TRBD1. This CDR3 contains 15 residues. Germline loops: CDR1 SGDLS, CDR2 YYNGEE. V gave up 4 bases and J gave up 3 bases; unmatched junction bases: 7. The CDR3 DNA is TGTGCCAGCAGCCCCTGGACAGGGAAAACAGATACGCAGTATTTT. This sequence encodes CASSPWTGKTDTQYF. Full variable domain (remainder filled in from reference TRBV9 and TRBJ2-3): DSGVTQTPKHLITATGQRVTLRCSPRSGDLSVYWYQQSLDQGLQFLIQYYNGEERAKGNILERFSAQQFPDLHSELNLSSLELGDSALYFCASSPWTGKTDTQYFGPGTRLTVL.

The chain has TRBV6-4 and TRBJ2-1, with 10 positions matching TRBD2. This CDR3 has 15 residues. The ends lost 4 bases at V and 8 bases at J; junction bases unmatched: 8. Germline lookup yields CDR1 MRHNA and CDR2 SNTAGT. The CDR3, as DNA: TGTGCCAGCAGTGTAGGGGCTAGCGGGAGCCATGAGCAGTTCTTC. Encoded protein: CASSVGASGSHEQFF.

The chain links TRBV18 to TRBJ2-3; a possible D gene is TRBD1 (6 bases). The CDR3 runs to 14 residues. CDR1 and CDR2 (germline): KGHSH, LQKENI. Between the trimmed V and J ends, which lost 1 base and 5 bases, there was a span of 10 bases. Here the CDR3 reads CASSPRTGRDTQYF. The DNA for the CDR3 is TGTGCCAGCTCACCACGAACAGGGCGAGATACGCAGTATTTT.

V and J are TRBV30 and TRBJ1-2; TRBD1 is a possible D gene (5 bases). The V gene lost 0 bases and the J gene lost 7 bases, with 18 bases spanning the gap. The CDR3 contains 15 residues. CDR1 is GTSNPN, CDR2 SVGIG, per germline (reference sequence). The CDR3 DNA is TGTGCCTGGAGTGTACTGTTGGCAGGGAGGTCTGGCTACACCTTC. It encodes CAWSVLLAGRSGYTF. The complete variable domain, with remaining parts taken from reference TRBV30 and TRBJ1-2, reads SQTIHQWPATLVQPVGSPLSLECTVEGTSNPNLYWYRQAAGRGLQLLFYSVGIGQISSEVPQNLSASRPQDRQFILSSKKLLLSDSGFYLCAWSVLLAGRSGYTFGSGTRLTVV.

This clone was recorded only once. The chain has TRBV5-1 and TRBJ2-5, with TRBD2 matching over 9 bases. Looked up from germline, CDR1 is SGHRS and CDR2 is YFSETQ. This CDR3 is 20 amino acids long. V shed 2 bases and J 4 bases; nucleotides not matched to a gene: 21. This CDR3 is CASSLPPGAGGPGGGETQYF. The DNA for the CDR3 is TGCGCCAGCAGCTTACCCCCGGGAGCGGGAGGCCCGGGGGGAGGAGAGACCCAGTACTTC.

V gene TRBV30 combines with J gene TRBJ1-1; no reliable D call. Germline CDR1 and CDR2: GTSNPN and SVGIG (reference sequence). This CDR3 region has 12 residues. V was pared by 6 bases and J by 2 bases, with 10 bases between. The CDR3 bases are TGTGCCTGCCTTGCAGGTAACACTGAAGCTTTCTTT. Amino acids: CACLAGNTEAFF.

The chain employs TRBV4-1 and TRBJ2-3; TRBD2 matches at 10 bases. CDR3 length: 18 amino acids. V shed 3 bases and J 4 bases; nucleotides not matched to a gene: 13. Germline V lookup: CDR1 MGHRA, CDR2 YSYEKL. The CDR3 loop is CASSQLGTSALVADTQYF. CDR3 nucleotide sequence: TGCGCCAGCAGCCAGCTCGGGACTAGCGCTTTAGTCGCAGATACGCAGTATTTT.

The CDR3 spells CASSLHWIGSGNTYNEQFF. The CDR3 nucleotides are TGTGCCAGCAGCTTACATTGGATTGGGAGCGGGAATACCTACAATGAGCAGTTCTTC. J is TRBJ2-1 and V is TRBV7-3, with 7 bases matching TRBD2. This CDR3 is built from 19 residues. Germline V gene sequence: CDR1 SGHTA, CDR2 FQGTGA. J gave up 2 bases and V 2 bases, and 15 bases lay outside the gene matches.

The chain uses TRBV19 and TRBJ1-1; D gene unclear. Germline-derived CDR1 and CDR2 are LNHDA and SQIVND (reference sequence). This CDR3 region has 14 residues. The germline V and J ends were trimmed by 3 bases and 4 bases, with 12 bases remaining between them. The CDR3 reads CASSMGRWVTEAFF. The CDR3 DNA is TGTGCCAGTAGTATGGGGAGGTGGGTCACTGAAGCTTTCTTT.